The T cell receptor beta chain described here comes from a study of PD-L1 blockade in urothelial cancer. Study summary: After treatment start, blood was analyzed at 3 weeks (second dose) and at 6 weeks. The median number of T cells present in blood samples was under 150,000.

Germline V gives CDR1 LNHNV, CDR2 YYDKDF (reference sequence). V was pared by 1 base and J by 5 bases, with 2 bases of the junction left unmatched. The CDR3 is 13 residues long. Synthetic analogs of TCR templates were spiked into every PCR. Sequencing used immunoSEQ multiplex PCR; TCRdb keeps in-frame clones, though not all of them. Altogether more than 90,000 clones are present, around 93% being singletons, with the ten largest covering about 4%. Regarding time point: peripheral blood 6 weeks after treatment start. Each patient contributed between 1 and 8 total time points of blood mononuclear cells, pretreatment and during treatment.

Sequences were derived from PBMCs, sampled around atezolizumab (anti-PD-L1) treatment. The V and J genes are TRBV15 and TRBJ2-7, with 7 positions matching TRBD1. This TCR derives from a man between 60 and 75 years old with urothelial cancer. In DNA form, the CDR3 reads TGTGCCACCAGCAGAGGAGGGACAGACGAGCAGTACTTC. Residues: CATSRGGTDEQYF.